The 17 T cell receptor beta chains listed next were all sequenced from one sample in a study of blood T cell repertoires in COVID-19. Sequencing used immunoSEQ multiplex PCR; TCRdb keeps in-frame clones, though not all of them. This repertoire shows 120,000 to 150,000 clones, around 87% found once; its top ten account for under 6%. The sample was peripheral blood. The receptors shown here come from a human donor in a cohort sampled during active COVID-19.

The chain recombines TRBV6-4 with TRBJ2-2, with 13 bases fitting TRBD2. The CDR3 is 17 residues long. Germline values: CDR1 MRHNA, CDR2 SNTAGT. Trimming at V came to 3 bases and at J to 5 bases, leaving 6 bases not matched to a gene. The CDR3 DNA is TGTGCCAGCAGTGATGGATCGGGACTAGCGGGAACCGGGGAGCTGTTTTTT. Amino acid sequence: CASSDGSGLAGTGELFF.

The V and J genes are TRBV18 and TRBJ2-1, with 8 bases lining up with TRBD2. The CDR3 is 17 amino acids. Germline lookup yields CDR1 KGHSH and CDR2 LQKENI. The J segment lost 4 bases and the V segment lost 3 bases, leaving 11 bases of the junction unmatched. CDR3 coding DNA: TGTGCCAGCTCACCGATTCGGGGGGGCCTTGTTTACAATGAGCAGTTCTTC. It encodes CASSPIRGGLVYNEQFF.

The V and J genes are TRBV11-2 and TRBJ2-7; D not resolved. V was shortened by 7 bases and J by 2 bases, with 15 bases between the two germline ends. From germline, CDR1 is SGHAT and CDR2 FQNNGV. The CDR3 spans 14 residues. CDR3 sequence reads: CASTIGSGPYEQYF. The CDR3, as DNA: TGTGCCAGCACTATCGGGTCGGGTCCCTACGAGCAGTACTTC. Full variable domain (missing parts from reference TRBV11-2 and TRBJ2-7): EAGVAQSPRYKIIEKRQSVAFWCNPISGHATLYWYQQILGQGPKLLIQFQNNGVVDDSQLPKDRFSAERLKGVDSTLKIQPAKLEDSAVYLCASTIGSGPYEQYFGPGTRLTVT.

The V call is TRBV2, the J call TRBJ2-1, with 11 bases identical to TRBD1. The CDR3 length is 15 residues. Germline trimming cut 9 bases from V and 3 bases from J; bases unmatched to any gene: 7. Germline CDR1 SNHLY, CDR2 FYNNEI. The CDR3: CASREGQGGYNEQFF. The CDR3 coding sequence is TGTGCCAGTAGAGAGGGACAGGGGGGCTACAATGAGCAGTTCTTC.

The gene calls are TRBV10-2 and TRBJ2-3; D gene unclear. There are 12 residues in the CDR3. CDR1 is WSHSY and CDR2 is SAAADI in the germline V gene. The V and J ends lost 2 bases and 5 bases respectively, with 5 bases between them. The CDR3, as DNA: TGCGCCAGCAGTGAGGGAGAAGATACGCAGTATTTT. This encodes CASSEGEDTQYF.

The chain recombines TRBV6-5 with TRBJ2-1; no reliable D call. There are 14 residues in the CDR3. The germline CDR1 and CDR2 sequences are MNHEY and SVGAGI. V lost 6 bases and J lost 0, with 9 bases in between. CDR3 in DNA: TGTGCCAGCAGGCAAGCTAGCTCCTACAATGAGCAGTTCTTC. Protein sequence: CASRQASSYNEQFF.

The chain joins TRBV27 to TRBJ2-3, with a tentative D call TRBD1 (5 bases). This CDR3 is built from 15 residues. V lost 4 bases and J 1 base, leaving 12 bases between the germline ends. Germline V gene data show CDR1 as MNHEY and CDR2 as SMNVEV (reference sequence). CDR3 protein: CASSYKGSGTDTQYF. The CDR3 DNA reads TGTGCCAGCAGTTATAAGGGGTCGGGCACAGATACGCAGTATTTT.

The CDR3 loop reads CASSPTSGGDLEQYF. The DNA for the CDR3 is TGTGCCAGCAGCCCTACTAGCGGGGGGGACCTGGAGCAGTACTTC. The gene calls are TRBV2 and TRBJ2-7; 13 nucleotides line up with TRBD2. This CDR3 has 15 residues. The J segment lost 7 bases and the V segment lost 6 bases, leaving 9 bases of the junction unmatched. In germline, CDR1 is SNHLY, CDR2 FYNNEI.

The chain recombines TRBV4-1 with TRBJ1-2; D unresolved. V was cut by 4 bases and J by 6 bases, with 15 bases left in between. The CDR3 loop spans 14 amino acids. Germline V gene lookup returns CDR1 MGHRA and CDR2 YSYEKL. In nucleotides, the CDR3 is TGCGCCAGCAGCCTCAGCCGGCTGGGAGATGGCTACACCTTC. Translating it yields CASSLSRLGDGYTF.

This sequence joins TRBV11-1 and TRBJ2-7; TRBD2 is a possible D gene (5 bases). The V gene lost 5 bases and the J gene lost 3 bases, with 14 bases spanning the gap. In germline, CDR1 is SGHAT, CDR2 FQDESV (reference sequence). This CDR3 is 14 amino acids long. CDR3 sequence: CASSRDEGYYEQYF. In DNA, the CDR3 is TGTGCCAGCAGCCGTGACGAGGGTTACTACGAGCAGTACTTC.

The chain carries TRBV12-3 or TRBV12-4 and TRBJ1-1; D unclear. V lost 5 bases and J lost 5, with 12 bases in between. This CDR3 is built from 13 residues. CDR3 protein: CASSPTRKTEAFF. In DNA form, the CDR3 reads TGTGCCAGCAGTCCGACACGGAAGACTGAAGCTTTCTTT.

V usage is TRBV27 and J usage is TRBJ2-1; 16 bases match TRBD2. The CDR3 runs to 15 residues. V shed 3 bases, J shed 9 bases, and the junction held 2 bases outside the gene matches. CDR1 and CDR2 (germline): MNHEY, SMNVEV (reference sequence). CDR3 in amino acids: CASSFGTSGRVEQFF. CDR3 nucleotide sequence: TGTGCCAGCAGTTTTGGGACTAGCGGGAGGGTTGAGCAGTTCTTC.

Written as DNA, the CDR3 is TGTGCCAGCAGGAGGGAAAACACCTTTAAAGCTTTCTTT. Translation gives CASRRENTFKAFF. The chain couples TRBV28 to TRBJ1-1; D ambiguous. Germline V gene data show CDR1 as MDHEN and CDR2 as SYDVKM. Trimming left V 6 bases short and J 9 bases short, with 17 bases between. There are 13 residues in the CDR3.

V gene TRBV7-3 combines with J gene TRBJ2-1, with TRBD2 identical over 11 bases. CDR3 length: 18 residues. Germline CDR1 SGHTA, CDR2 FQGTGA. V was pared by 0 bases and J by 2 bases, with 6 bases of the junction left unmatched. The DNA for the CDR3 is TGTGCCAGCAGCTTAACGGGACTAGCGGTTCCTACCTACAATGAGCAGTTCTTC. It yields the protein CASSLTGLAVPTYNEQFF.

This sequence joins TRBV7-6 and TRBJ2-6; D may be TRBD2 (6 bases). Germline CDR1 and CDR2: SGHVS and FNYEAQ. The V end lost 5 bases, the J end lost 1 base, and 12 bases lay between the germline ends. The CDR3 contains 16 residues. The CDR3 sequence: CASSRAGGSGANVLTF. Here the CDR3 DNA reads TGTGCCAGCAGCCGTGCAGGAGGGTCTGGGGCCAACGTCCTGACTTTC.

The V call is TRBV11-2, the J call TRBJ2-1; 11 positions agree with TRBD2. V was clipped by 5 bases and J by 4 bases; unmatched bases: 4. CDR3 length: 15 residues. Per the germline V gene, CDR1 is SGHAT and CDR2 is FQNNGV. In nucleotides, the CDR3 is TGTGCCAGCAGCCCTAGCGGGGGGCTTTACAATGAGCAGTTCTTC. Its translation is CASSPSGGLYNEQFF. The full variable domain, completed using reference TRBV11-2 and TRBJ2-1, is EAGVAQSPRYKIIEKRQSVAFWCNPISGHATLYWYQQILGQGPKLLIQFQNNGVVDDSQLPKDRFSAERLKGVDSTLKIQPAKLEDSAVYLCASSPSGGLYNEQFFGPGTRLTVL.

The chain uses TRBV28 and TRBJ1-4, with unresolved D. Germline V gives CDR1 MDHEN, CDR2 SYDVKM. V lost 2 bases to trimming and J lost 3 bases, with 13 bases between them. The CDR3 spans 16 residues. CDR3: CASSLIAGPSNEKLFF. CDR3 DNA: TGTGCCAGCAGTTTAATCGCAGGCCCTTCTAATGAAAAACTGTTTTTT. The full variable domain, its missing parts supplied by reference TRBV28 and TRBJ1-4, is DVKVTQSSRYLVKRTGEKVFLECVQDMDHENMFWYRQDPGLGLRLIYFSYDVKMKEKGDIPEGYSVSREKKERFSLILESASTNQTSMYLCASSLIAGPSNEKLFFGSGTQLSVL.